The 29 T cell receptor beta chains given below trace back to one sample, sequenced in a study of beta chain bispecific antibodies for T cell cancers. Overall study findings and caveats: Normal T cells contributed less of the targeted TRBV signal than the leukemia cells did.

Blood mononuclear cells were expanded for two to three days using either OKT3 anti-CD3 antibody or CD3/CD28 beads. TCRdb reprocessed the 5' RACE reads with MiXCR, giving one entry per CDR3 protein. The sample has 20,000 or so distinct CDR3 sequences, less than 3% seen once; the top ten hold approximately 29%. The antigens these receptors bind are not known. Input material: healthy donor T cells cultured with leukemia cells. The source of these receptors is a human donor in good health. Some clones in this sample may be carry-over from other donors' samples.

In its sample, this clonotype was seen many times. The J gene is TRBJ2-7, the V gene TRBV19; TRBD1 is a possible D gene (6 bases). Looked up from germline, CDR1 is LNHDA and CDR2 is SQIVND (reference sequence). The CDR3 loop spans 14 amino acids. The V end was cut by 3 bases, the J end by 3 bases, with 12 bases between. The CDR3 is CASSISRDNYEQYF. The CDR3, as DNA: TGTGCCAGTAGTATCAGCCGGGACAACTACGAGCAGTACTTC.

This clonotype was seen many times. The chain links TRBV5-1 to TRBJ2-2; a weak D match, TRBD1 (6 bases). V dropped 5 bases and J dropped 8 bases, with 19 bases sitting between them. This CDR3 has 15 residues. From germline, CDR1 is SGHRS and CDR2 YFSETQ. CDR3 sequence reads: CASSPPVGASGELFF. In DNA, the CDR3 is TGCGCCAGCAGTCCTCCCGTGGGGGCCTCGGGGGAGCTGTTTTTT.

This clonotype has at least ten counts. J is TRBJ2-1 and V is TRBV24-1; D remains ambiguous. Germline V gene sequence: CDR1 KGHDR, CDR2 SFDVKD. The V end was cut by 5 bases, the J end by 9 bases, with 7 bases between. The CDR3 consists of 11 residues. CDR3 DNA: TGTGCCACCAGTGGGGGTAGTGAGCAGTTCTTC. Protein product: CATSGGSEQFF.

This clonotype was seen ten or more times. V usage is TRBV6-1 and J usage is TRBJ2-1; 8 bases align to TRBD1. Germline loops: CDR1 MNHNS, CDR2 SASEGT. The ends lost 7 bases at V and 6 bases at J; junction bases unmatched: 11. This CDR3 spans 15 amino acids. CDR3 residues: CASMIHGTGVNEQFF. CDR3 nucleotides: TGTGCCAGCATGATTCACGGGACAGGTGTCAATGAGCAGTTCTTC.

This clonotype was picked up many times. The rearrangement uses TRBV7-8 and TRBJ2-7; a weak D match, TRBD2 (5 bases). Germline V lookup: CDR1 SGHVS, CDR2 FQNEAQ. The CDR3 runs to 15 residues. V was trimmed by 5 bases and J by 4 bases, leaving 18 bases between them. For the CDR3, the DNA is TGTGCCAGCAGCCGGGATCATGGCGACTCGTACGAGCAGTACTTC. Translation gives CASSRDHGDSYEQYF.

The rearrangement joins TRBV30 to TRBJ2-7; D is uncertain. Trimming cost V 1 base and J 3 bases, with 7 bases left between them. The CDR3 loop spans 12 amino acids. Per germline, CDR1 GTSNPN and CDR2 SVGIG (reference sequence). The CDR3 nucleotides are TGTGCCTGGAGTGACCCCAACTACGAGCAGTACTTC. Amino acid sequence: CAWSDPNYEQYF. The full variable domain, rest sourced from reference TRBV30 and TRBJ2-7, is SQTIHQWPATLVQPVGSPLSLECTVEGTSNPNLYWYRQAAGRGLQLLFYSVGIGQISSEVPQNLSASRPQDRQFILSSKKLLLSDSGFYLCAWSDPNYEQYFGPGTRLTVT.

Many counts were recorded for this clonotype. V and J are TRBV6-6 and TRBJ1-2, with 8 nucleotides matching TRBD1. Trimming at V came to 4 bases and at J to 4 bases, leaving 2 bases not matched to a gene. Germline assignment: CDR1 MNHNY and CDR2 SVGAGI (reference sequence). This CDR3 region has 13 residues. DNA for the CDR3: TGTGCCAGCAGTTCGACAGGGGTCTATGGCTACACCTTC. It encodes CASSSTGVYGYTF.

The V gene is TRBV7-2, the J gene TRBJ2-3; 7 nucleotides line up with TRBD1. Germline assignment: CDR1 SGHTA and CDR2 FQGNSA. V was clipped by 4 bases and J by 0 bases; unmatched bases: 7. This CDR3 spans 16 amino acids. CDR3: CASSSWGTVSTDTQYF. As DNA, the CDR3 is TGTGCCAGCAGCTCCTGGGGGACAGTTAGCACAGATACGCAGTATTTT.

This clonotype was counted many times. The DNA of the CDR3 is TGTGCCAGCAGCCAAGGGGTATTTCGGACTGAAGCTTTCTTT. Its protein product is CASSQGVFRTEAFF. The gene calls are TRBV3-1 and TRBJ1-1; D is uncertain. Trimming took off 1 base at V and 5 bases at J, with 11 bases between the two ends. This CDR3 spans 14 amino acids. CDR1 and CDR2 (germline): LGHDT, YNNKEL (reference sequence).

This clonotype was observed at least ten times. V gene TRBV5-1 combines with J gene TRBJ2-3; D possibly corresponds to TRBD1 (5 bases). The CDR3 is made up of 16 amino acids. The V gene lost 0 bases and the J gene lost 4 bases, with 15 bases spanning the gap. Germline loops: CDR1 SGHRS, CDR2 YFSETQ. In nucleotides, the CDR3 is TGCGCCAGCAGCTTGGTATCCCCAGGGTTGTCAGATACGCAGTATTTT. Its translation: CASSLVSPGLSDTQYF.

In its sample, this clonotype was seen many times. The rearrangement joins TRBV5-1 to TRBJ1-3, with D unclear. The germline gives CDR1 SGHRS, CDR2 YFSETQ. The CDR3 has 12 amino acids. Trimming stripped 7 bases from V and 4 bases from J, with 9 bases between. The CDR3 here is CASGGQGNTIYF. Written as DNA, the CDR3 is TGCGCCAGCGGCGGGCAAGGAAACACCATATATTTT.

This clonotype was picked up many times. The CDR3 bases are TGTGCCAGCTTCGACCAGGGGGCTTATAGCAATCAGCCCCAGCATTTT. Amino acid sequence: CASFDQGAYSNQPQHF. V and J are TRBV28 and TRBJ1-5, with TRBD1 matching over 8 bases. The V and J ends lost 8 bases and 0 bases, in that order; junction bases with no gene match: 9. This CDR3 has 16 amino acids. CDR1 and CDR2 from the germline V gene are MDHEN and SYDVKM.

In this sample, this clonotype turned up many times. CDR3 bases: TGTGATAGAAGGTCAAACCAAGAGACCCAGTACTTC. It specifies CDRRSNQETQYF. This chain uses TRBV3-1 with TRBJ2-5; D is uncertain. CDR1 is LGHDT and CDR2 is YNNKEL in the germline V gene (reference sequence). The CDR3 is 12 residues long.

At least ten counts were recorded for this clonotype. CDR3 nucleotides: TGCAGTGCTACAGGGGGCTTGATGGGTCAGCCCCAGCATTTT. Its translation is CSATGGLMGQPQHF. The gene calls are TRBV20-1 and TRBJ1-5; 8 bases are shared with TRBD1. Germline CDR1 and CDR2: DFQATT and SNEGSKA (reference sequence). The trim removed 4 bases at V and 6 bases at J, leaving 8 bases unmatched. This CDR3 has 14 residues.

This clonotype has at least ten counts. The rearrangement joins TRBV29-1 to TRBJ2-7, with 11 bases lining up with TRBD1. Per germline, CDR1 SQVTM and CDR2 ANQGSEA. The CDR3 loop spans 15 amino acids. V was clipped by 7 bases and J by 4 bases; unmatched bases: 12. For the CDR3, the DNA is TGCAGCGCCGTGGGGACAGGGGGAATGATTTACGAGCAGTACTTC. It yields the protein CSAVGTGGMIYEQYF.

This clonotype showed up many times. The gene calls are TRBV7-2 and TRBJ2-7; a weak D match, TRBD1 (6 bases). The CDR3 loop spans 13 amino acids. The germline gives CDR1 SGHTA, CDR2 FQGNSA. Trimming removed 5 bases from V and 0 bases from J, with 8 bases in between. In DNA, the CDR3 is TGTGCCAGCAGCCGGGACAACTCCTACGAGCAGTACTTC. It codes for CASSRDNSYEQYF.

This clonotype is categorized as medium-sized (0.01 to 0.1%). The J gene is TRBJ1-2, the V gene TRBV28, with 7 nucleotides matching TRBD1. The germline CDR1 and CDR2 sequences are MDHEN and SYDVKM. This CDR3 has 14 residues. V was clipped by 5 bases and J by 3 bases; unmatched bases: 6. CDR3 loop: CASSLPTGYYGYTF. The CDR3 DNA follows: TGTGCCAGCAGTCTACCGACAGGGTACTATGGCTACACCTTC.

This clonotype was counted at least ten times. The chain has TRBV3-1 and TRBJ2-1; D unclear. Trimming removed 0 bases at V and 0 bases at J, with 9 bases between. The CDR3 has 16 amino acids. Germline V gives CDR1 LGHDT, CDR2 YNNKEL (reference sequence). CDR3 sequence: CASSQDWHSSYNEQFF. The CDR3 region has the DNA TGTGCCAGCAGCCAAGATTGGCACAGCTCCTACAATGAGCAGTTCTTC.

This clonotype was seen many times. The V call is TRBV6-2 or TRBV6-3, the J call TRBJ1-1; D unclear. CDR3 size: 13 residues. The V and J ends lost 6 bases and 5 bases respectively, with 13 bases between them. Germline V gene sequence: CDR1 MNHEY, CDR2 SVGEGT. CDR3 DNA sequence: TGTGCCAGCAGCTGGGCGGAAGGGACTGAAGCTTTCTTT. As protein: CASSWAEGTEAFF.

This clonotype rates as medium-sized. The genes are TRBV5-1 and TRBJ1-1; a possible D gene is TRBD1 (5 bases). Germline CDR1 is SGHRS and CDR2 is YFSETQ. The CDR3 loop spans 14 amino acids. V lost 5 bases to trimming and J lost 0 bases, with 11 bases between them. This CDR3 reads CASRETEMNTEAFF. CDR3 sequence (DNA): TGCGCCAGCAGGGAGACAGAGATGAACACTGAAGCTTTCTTT.

By proportion, this clonotype is medium-sized. The chain employs TRBV6-5 and TRBJ2-4; D is unresolved. V gave up 5 bases and J gave up 0 bases, with 8 bases separating them. The CDR3 extends over 14 amino acids. The germline CDR1 and CDR2 sequences are MNHEY and SVGAGI. The CDR3 DNA reads TGTGCCAGCAGTACAAGACTAGCCAAAAACATTCAGTACTTC. Its protein product is CASSTRLAKNIQYF.

This clonotype was observed at least ten times. This chain joins TRBV5-6 and TRBJ2-7; 7 nucleotides agree with TRBD1. The CDR3 has 14 amino acids. Trimming cost V 0 bases and J 3 bases; bases outside gene matches: 3. Looked up from germline, CDR1 is SGHDT and CDR2 is YYEEEE. The DNA for the CDR3 is TGTGCCAGCAGCTTGGGGGACAGCCTCTACGAGCAGTACTTC. This translates into CASSLGDSLYEQYF.

This clonotype has at least ten counts. This chain joins TRBV5-6 and TRBJ1-1; D not resolved. The CDR3 spans 13 residues. Trimming pared 5 bases from V and 3 bases from J, leaving 11 bases between. CDR1 is SGHDT, CDR2 YYEEEE, per germline. The CDR3 protein is CASRQERHTEAFF. In DNA, the CDR3 is TGTGCCAGCAGACAAGAGAGGCACACTGAAGCTTTCTTT.

The chain has TRBV29-1 and TRBJ2-7; D is uncertain. Between the trimmed V and J ends, which lost 5 bases and 3 bases, there was a span of 11 bases. The CDR3 contains 12 residues. Germline loops: CDR1 SQVTM, CDR2 ANQGSEA. This CDR3 reads CSVRLPNYEQYF. In DNA, the CDR3 is TGCAGCGTTAGGCTTCCTAACTACGAGCAGTACTTC.

This clonotype was seen repeatedly, ten times or more. The chain has TRBV27 and TRBJ1-1; D is unresolved. This CDR3 is built from 14 residues. Germline V gene sequence: CDR1 MNHEY, CDR2 SMNVEV (reference sequence). The V end lost 0 bases, the J end lost 1 base, and 6 bases lay between the germline ends. The CDR3 sequence: CASSLSGWNTEAFF. The CDR3 DNA follows: TGTGCCAGCAGTTTATCAGGGTGGAACACTGAAGCTTTCTTT.

This clonotype was detected many times. The chain combines TRBV5-8 with TRBJ1-5; D remains ambiguous. The germline CDR1 and CDR2 sequences are SGHTS and YDEGEE. The CDR3 has 12 residues. The germline V and J ends were trimmed by 0 bases and 9 bases, with 7 bases remaining between them. The chain's CDR3 is CASSLDGRPQHF. CDR3 in DNA: TGTGCCAGCAGCTTGGACGGGAGGCCCCAGCATTTT.

This clonotype was recorded at least ten times. This chain joins TRBV15 and TRBJ2-4, with TRBD1 identical over 7 bases. Germline V gene data show CDR1 as LNHNV and CDR2 as YYDKDF (reference sequence). The trim removed 1 base at V and 7 bases at J, leaving 10 bases unmatched. The CDR3 spans 16 residues. Written as DNA, the CDR3 is TGTGCCACCAGCAGAGTTCACGGGACAGCAAGGAACATTCAGTACTTC. Its protein is CATSRVHGTARNIQYF. Variable domain in full (rest from reference TRBV15 and TRBJ2-4): DAMVIQNPRYQVTQFGKPVTLSCSQTLNHNVMYWYQQKSSQAPKLLFHYYDKDFNNEADTPDNFQSRRPNTSFCFLDIRSPGLGDTAMYLCATSRVHGTARNIQYFGAGTRLSVL.

This clonotype was recorded at least ten times. The CDR3 spells CASSVWTGDNEQYF. The CDR3 DNA reads TGTGCCAGCAGCGTCTGGACAGGGGATAACGAGCAGTACTTC. The chain joins TRBV3-1 to TRBJ2-7, with 9 bases fitting TRBD1. V gave up 5 bases and J gave up 5 bases; unmatched junction bases: 7. This CDR3 contains 14 residues. CDR1 and CDR2 (germline): LGHDT, YNNKEL (reference sequence).

The V and J genes are TRBV3-1 and TRBJ2-7, with 7 bases that match TRBD2. Germline loops: CDR1 LGHDT, CDR2 YNNKEL (reference sequence). This CDR3 is 16 amino acids long. V dropped 3 bases and J dropped 1; count of bases not matched to a gene: 9. The CDR3 protein is CASSHGGGWGSYEQYF. The CDR3 region has the DNA TGTGCCAGCAGCCATGGCGGGGGATGGGGGTCCTACGAGCAGTACTTC.